The sequence of this T cell receptor beta chain was determined in a study of CD8 T cells in ankylosing spondylitis. Each CDR3 protein gets one entry after TCRdb re-called the 5' RACE reads with MiXCR. The sample lists 200,000 to 250,000 distinct CDR3 sequences; roughly 24% were seen once. V was pared by 6 bases and J by 7 bases, with 18 bases between. This CDR3 has 14 residues. The germline V gene encodes CDR1 SGHTA and CDR2 FQGNSA. This clonotype showed up many times. This TCR was recovered from a male donor with ankylosing spondylitis or in good health (not recorded which). Sample: blood, either unsorted or a sorted T cell fraction (not recorded which). This chain connects TRBV7-2 to TRBJ1-2; no clear D gene. CDR3 residues: CASRKIGNPGGYTF. The CDR3 region has the DNA TGTGCCAGCAGGAAAATAGGGAACCCGGGTGGCTACACCTTC.